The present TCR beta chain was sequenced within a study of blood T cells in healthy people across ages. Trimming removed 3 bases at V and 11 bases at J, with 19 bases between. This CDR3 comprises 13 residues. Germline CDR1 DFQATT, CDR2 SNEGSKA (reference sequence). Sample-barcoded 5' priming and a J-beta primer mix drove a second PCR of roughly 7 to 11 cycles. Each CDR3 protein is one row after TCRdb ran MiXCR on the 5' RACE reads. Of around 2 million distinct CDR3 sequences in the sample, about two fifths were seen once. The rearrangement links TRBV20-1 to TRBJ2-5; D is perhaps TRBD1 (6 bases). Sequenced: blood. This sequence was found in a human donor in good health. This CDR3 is CSASVWGLEEQYF. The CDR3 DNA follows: TGCAGTGCTAGCGTATGGGGGCTAGAGGAGCAGTACTTC.